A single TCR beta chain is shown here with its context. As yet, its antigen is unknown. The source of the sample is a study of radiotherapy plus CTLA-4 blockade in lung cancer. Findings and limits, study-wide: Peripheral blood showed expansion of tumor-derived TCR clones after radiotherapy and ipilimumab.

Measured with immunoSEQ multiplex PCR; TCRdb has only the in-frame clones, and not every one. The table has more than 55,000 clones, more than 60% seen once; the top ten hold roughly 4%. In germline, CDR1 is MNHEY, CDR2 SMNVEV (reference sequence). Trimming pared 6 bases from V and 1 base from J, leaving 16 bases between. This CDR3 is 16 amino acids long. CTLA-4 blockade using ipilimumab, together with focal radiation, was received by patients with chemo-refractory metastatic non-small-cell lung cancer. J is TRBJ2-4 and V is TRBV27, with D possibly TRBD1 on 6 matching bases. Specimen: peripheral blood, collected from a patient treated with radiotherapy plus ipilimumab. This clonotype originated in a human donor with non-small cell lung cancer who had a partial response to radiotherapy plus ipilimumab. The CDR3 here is CASRTHRVAAKNIQYF. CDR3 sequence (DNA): TGTGCCAGCAGAACTCACAGGGTGGCGGCCAAAAACATTCAGTACTTC.